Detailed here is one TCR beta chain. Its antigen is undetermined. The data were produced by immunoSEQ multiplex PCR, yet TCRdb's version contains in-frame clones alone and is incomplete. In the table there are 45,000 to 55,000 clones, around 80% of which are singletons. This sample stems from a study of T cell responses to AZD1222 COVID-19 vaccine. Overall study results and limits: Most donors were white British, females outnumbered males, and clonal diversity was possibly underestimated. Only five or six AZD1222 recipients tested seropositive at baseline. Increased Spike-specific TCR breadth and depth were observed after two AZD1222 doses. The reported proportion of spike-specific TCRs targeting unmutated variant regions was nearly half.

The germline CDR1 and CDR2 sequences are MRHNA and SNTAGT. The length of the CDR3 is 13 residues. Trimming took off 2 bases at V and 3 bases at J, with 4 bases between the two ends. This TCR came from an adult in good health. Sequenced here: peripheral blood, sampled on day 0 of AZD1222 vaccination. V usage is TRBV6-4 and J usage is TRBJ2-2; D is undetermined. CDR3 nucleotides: TGTGCCAGCAGTGACAGGGACACCGGGGAGCTGTTTTTT. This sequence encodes CASSDRDTGELFF.